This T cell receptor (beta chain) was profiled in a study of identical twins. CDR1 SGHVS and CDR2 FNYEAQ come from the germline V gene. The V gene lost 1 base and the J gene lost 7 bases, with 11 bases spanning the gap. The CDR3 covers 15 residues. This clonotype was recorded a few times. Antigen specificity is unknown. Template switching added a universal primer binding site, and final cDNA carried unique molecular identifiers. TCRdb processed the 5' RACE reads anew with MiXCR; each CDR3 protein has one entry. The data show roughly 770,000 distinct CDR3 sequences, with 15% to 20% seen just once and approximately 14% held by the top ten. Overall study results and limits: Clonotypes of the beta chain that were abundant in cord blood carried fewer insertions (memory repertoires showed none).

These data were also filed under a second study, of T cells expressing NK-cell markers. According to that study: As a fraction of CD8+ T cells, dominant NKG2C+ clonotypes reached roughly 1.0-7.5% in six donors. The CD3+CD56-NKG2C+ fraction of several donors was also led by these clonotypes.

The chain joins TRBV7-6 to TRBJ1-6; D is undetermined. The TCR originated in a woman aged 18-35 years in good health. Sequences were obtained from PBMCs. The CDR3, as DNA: TGTGCCAGCAGCTTAGACGGTAACAGAAATTCACCCCTCCACTTT. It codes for CASSLDGNRNSPLHF.